These T cell receptor beta chains were read from a single sample in a study of blood T cells in healthy people across ages. Each CDR3 protein is one row after TCRdb ran MiXCR on the 5' RACE reads. In the table there are roughly 800,000 distinct CDR3 sequences, around a quarter of which are singletons. These records were also assigned to another study, of T cells of mothers and their children.

The sequenced sample consisted of blood. The receptors derive from a boy aged 5-17 years in good health. The CDR3 runs from the conserved cysteine through the conserved F or W. The D gene is left open where the match is weak. The size field is filled for only some rows; it gives once, few, many or a size class.

d_call j_call v_call clone_size cdr3_aa cdr3_nt
- TRBJ2-6 TRBV5-1 few CASSLAFSGANVLTF TGCGCCAGCAGCTTGGCCTTCTCTGGGGCCAACGTCCTGACTTTC
- TRBJ2-7 TRBV3-1 - CASSQDGEVYEQYF TGTGCCAGCAGCCAAGACGGTGAGGTCTACGAGCAGTACTTC
TRBD2 TRBJ2-1 TRBV6-4 - CASSEHLAGGLYNEQFF TGTGCCAGCAGTGAACACCTAGCGGGGGGCCTCTACAATGAGCAGTTCTTC
- TRBJ2-1 TRBV2 - CASSEAGYNEQFF TGTGCCAGCAGTGAAGCCGGATACAATGAGCAGTTCTTC
- TRBJ2-7 TRBV20-1 few CSARDEAYEQYF TGCAGTGCTAGAGACGAGGCCTACGAGCAGTACTTC
- TRBJ2-6 TRBV7-8 - CAGGGILGSGANVLTF TGTGCCGGGGGGGGCATCTTAGGCTCTGGGGCCAACGTCCTGACTTTC
- TRBJ2-5 TRBV6-2/TRBV6-3 - CASSPTSDRRETQYF TGTGCCAGCAGCCCAACCTCAGACAGACGAGAGACCCAGTACTTC
- TRBJ2-7 TRBV29-1 - CSVQGGDGLYEQYF TGCAGCGTCCAAGGGGGGGACGGGCTCTACGAGCAGTACTTC
- TRBJ2-3 TRBV10-3 - CAIIDREADTQYF TGTGCCATCATTGACAGGGAGGCAGATACGCAGTATTTT
TRBD1 TRBJ2-5 TRBV4-1 - CASSQLVSGRGKETQYF TGCGCCAGCAGCCAATTAGTCTCTGGCAGGGGGAAAGAGACCCAGTACTTC
- TRBJ2-1 TRBV6-6 - CASRNPVGEQFF TGTGCCAGCCGGAATCCCGTGGGTGAGCAGTTCTTC
- TRBJ2-1 TRBV14 - CASSQGWTRSNEQFF TGTGCCAGCAGCCAAGGGTGGACCCGCTCAAATGAGCAGTTCTTC
- TRBJ1-2 TRBV6-5 - CASSYSSTGAGYTF TGTGCCAGCAGTTACTCCTCGACTGGGGCCGGCTACACCTTC
TRBD1 TRBJ2-4 TRBV13 - CASSSPYTTGGSKNIQYF TGTGCCAGCAGCTCCCCTTACACGACAGGGGGTTCGAAGAACATTCAGTACTTC
TRBD2 TRBJ2-2 TRBV5-1 few CASSSLGGSTGELFF TGCGCCAGCAGCTCCCTGGGAGGGAGCACCGGGGAGCTGTTTTTT
- TRBJ2-4 TRBV28 - CASSPSGSAKNIQYF TGTGCCAGCAGTCCCTCGGGGAGCGCAAAAAACATTCAGTACTTC
- TRBJ2-1 TRBV6-1 - CASSVENGYSYNEQFF TGTGCCAGCAGTGTAGAAAACGGCTATTCCTACAATGAGCAGTTCTTC
- TRBJ2-7 TRBV29-1 few CSVLGDYEQYF TGCAGCGTTCTAGGGGATTACGAGCAGTACTTC
TRBD1 TRBJ2-7 TRBV7-9 - CASSPRTGVSYEQYF TGTGCCAGCAGCCCCCGGACAGGGGTGTCCTACGAGCAGTACTTC
TRBD2 TRBJ2-7 TRBV12-3/TRBV12-4 - CASSPGLAGPPYEQYF TGTGCCAGCAGCCCGGGACTAGCGGGACCTCCCTACGAGCAGTACTTC
- TRBJ2-7 TRBV12-3/TRBV12-4 - CASTRGIQQYF TGTGCCAGCACCCGAGGGATCCAGCAGTACTTC
- TRBJ1-1 TRBV3-1 - CASSPLRRTEAFF TGTGCCAGCAGCCCTCTCCGTCGGACTGAAGCTTTCTTT
- TRBJ1-1 TRBV4-3 once CASSQPGGYTEAFF TGCGCCAGCAGCCAACCCGGGGGATACACTGAAGCTTTCTTT
- TRBJ1-4 TRBV9 - CASSEGGPTNEKLFF TGTGCCAGCAGCGAGGGGGGACCAACTAATGAAAAACTGTTTTTT
TRBD2 TRBJ2-1 TRBV6-6 - CASSLPGLPYNEQFF TGTGCCAGCAGCCTACCGGGACTACCTTACAATGAGCAGTTCTTC
- TRBJ2-7 TRBV6-5 - CASRTAVYFEQYF TGTGCCAGCAGAACGGCGGTTTACTTCGAGCAGTACTTC
TRBD2 TRBJ2-1 TRBV6-5 many CASRTSGSNEQFF TGTGCCAGCAGAACTAGCGGGAGCAATGAGCAGTTCTTC
TRBD1 TRBJ2-2 TRBV27 few CASTLIGTGVIGGELFF TGTGCCAGCACGTTGATTGGGACAGGGGTTATAGGTGGGGAGCTGTTTTTT
- TRBJ2-5 TRBV20-1 many CSASSGGRQETQYF TGCAGTGCTAGTTCCGGCGGACGACAAGAGACCCAGTACTTC
- TRBJ1-2 TRBV6-5 - CASSSDPQAGGYTF TGTGCCAGCAGCTCCGACCCCCAGGCGGGTGGCTACACCTTC
- TRBJ2-3 TRBV20-1 - CSAWDWKGDTDTQYF TGCAGTGCTTGGGACTGGAAGGGGGACACAGATACGCAGTATTTT
TRBD1 TRBJ2-3 TRBV7-2 few CASSGWDRDGPDTQYF TGTGCCAGCAGCGGGTGGGACAGGGACGGCCCAGATACGCAGTATTTT
TRBD2 TRBJ2-1 TRBV12-3/TRBV12-4 few CASTWREPNEQFF TGTGCCAGCACGTGGCGGGAGCCCAATGAGCAGTTCTTC
- TRBJ1-3 TRBV7-8 few CASSLALESSGNTIYF TGTGCCAGCAGCTTAGCGCTGGAGAGCTCTGGAAACACCATATATTTT
- TRBJ2-7 TRBV11-2 - CASSHVHEQYF TGTGCCAGCAGCCACGTACACGAGCAGTACTTC
TRBD2 TRBJ2-1 TRBV7-2 - CASSLGEGYNEQFF TGTGCCAGCAGCTTAGGGGAGGGGTACAATGAGCAGTTCTTC